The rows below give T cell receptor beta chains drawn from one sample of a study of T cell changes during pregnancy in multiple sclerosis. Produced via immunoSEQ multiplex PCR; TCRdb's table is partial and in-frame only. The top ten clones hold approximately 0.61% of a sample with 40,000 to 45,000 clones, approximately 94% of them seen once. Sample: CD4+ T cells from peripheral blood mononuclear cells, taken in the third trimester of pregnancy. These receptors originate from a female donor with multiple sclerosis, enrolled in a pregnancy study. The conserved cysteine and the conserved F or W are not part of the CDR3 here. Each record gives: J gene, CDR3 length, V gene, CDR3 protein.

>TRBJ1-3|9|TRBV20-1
SVRGGNTIY
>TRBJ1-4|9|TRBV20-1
SARRVGKLF
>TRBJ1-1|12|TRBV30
AWNPRSLNTEAF
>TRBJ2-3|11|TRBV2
ASRRQGDRGGH
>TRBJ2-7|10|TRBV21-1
ARTLFSYEQY
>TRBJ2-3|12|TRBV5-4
ASGVGGATDTQY
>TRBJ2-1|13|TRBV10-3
AISEVRLAGGGQF
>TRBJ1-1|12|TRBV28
ASTAHGAHTEAF
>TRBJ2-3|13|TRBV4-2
ASSQVRGNTDTQY
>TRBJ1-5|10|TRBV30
AWSPSDQPQH
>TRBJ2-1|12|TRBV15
ATSRGGRAHEQF
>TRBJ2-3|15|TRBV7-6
ASSLQAGGTSTDTQY
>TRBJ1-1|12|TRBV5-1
ASSVTGGNTEAF
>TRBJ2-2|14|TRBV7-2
ASSLHSTGNTGELF
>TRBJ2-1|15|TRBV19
ASSADFSRGGYNEQF
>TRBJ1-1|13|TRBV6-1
ASRQVLLLNTEAF
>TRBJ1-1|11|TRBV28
ASSEGVMAEAF
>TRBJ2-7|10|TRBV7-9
ASGGLGAEQY
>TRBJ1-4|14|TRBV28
ASSFTDRILREKLF
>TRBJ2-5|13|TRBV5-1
ASRRVPDRQETQY
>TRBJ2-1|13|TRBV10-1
ASSDGSSGHNEQF
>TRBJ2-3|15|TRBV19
ASSISPLAGLTDTQY
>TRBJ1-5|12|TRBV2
ASSRTGSNQPQH
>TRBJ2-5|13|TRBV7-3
ASSFASGGQETQY
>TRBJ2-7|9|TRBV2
ASSEEIRQY
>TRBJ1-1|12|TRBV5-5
ASSDWTGGIEAF
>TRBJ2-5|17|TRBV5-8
ASRWKAGTDVWNQETQY
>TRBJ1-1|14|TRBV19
ASSIYAGLGNTEAF
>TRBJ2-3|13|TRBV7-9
ASSERGQKWDTQY
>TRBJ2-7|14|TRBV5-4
ASSSSVGTRLSEQY
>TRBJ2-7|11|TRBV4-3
ASSQWTFNEQY
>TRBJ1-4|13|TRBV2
ASSRDLPGGEKLF
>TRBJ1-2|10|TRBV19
AIHRGNYGYT
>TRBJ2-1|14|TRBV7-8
ASSPAGGSPYNEQF
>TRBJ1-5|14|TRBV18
ASSPARGSPNQPQH
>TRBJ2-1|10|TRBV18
ASSSGRDEQF
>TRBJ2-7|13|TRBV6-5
ASRASGTGGHEQY
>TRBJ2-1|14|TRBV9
ASSVDTGSSYNEQF
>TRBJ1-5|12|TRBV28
ASSRGGMGQPQH
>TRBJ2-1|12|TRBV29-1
SVAGGGFYNEQF
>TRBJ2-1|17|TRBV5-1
ASSLIAGGPTSSYNEQF
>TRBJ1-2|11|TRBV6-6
ASGQGANYGYT
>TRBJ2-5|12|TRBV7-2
ASRIGGAGETQY
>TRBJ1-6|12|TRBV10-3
AISTGTLNSPLH
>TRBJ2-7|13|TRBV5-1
ASSLAGTGPQKQY
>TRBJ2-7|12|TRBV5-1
ASSLEGIPGEQY
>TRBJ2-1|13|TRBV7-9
ASSLSGGSYNEQF
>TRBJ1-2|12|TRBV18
ASSPNKANYGYT
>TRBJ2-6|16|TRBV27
ASSPTVVRVSGANVLT
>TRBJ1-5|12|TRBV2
ASSVGLAAGPQH